These T cell receptor beta chains were read from a single sample in a study of T cell clonotyping in hematopoietic cell transplantation. The repertoire was sequenced with immunoSEQ multiplex PCR; TCRdb's copy has only in-frame clones and lacks some. The table has approximately 7,400 clones, 88% seen once; the top ten hold approximately 6.6%. The specimen was peripheral blood mononuclear cells, collected before stem cell transplant. Receptors were obtained from a man in his 60s with acute myeloid leukemia. Some clones in this sample may be carry-over from other donors' samples. Each CDR3 is given with its conserved first and last residue. Fields, in order: J gene, D gene, V gene, clone size, CDR3 DNA, CDR3 protein. D genes are given only for firm matches. A clone size is listed for some rows: how often the clone was seen (once, few, many), or a class if it is expanded.

TRBJ1-1,.,TRBV10-3,.,TGTGCCATCAGTGAGGGGTTCATGATGAACACTGAAGCTTTCTTT,CAISEGFMMNTEAFF
TRBJ2-5,TRBD1,TRBV11-1,few,TGTGCCAGCAGCCGCCCCGGGACAGTCCAAGAGACCCAGTACTTC,CASSRPGTVQETQYF
TRBJ2-5,TRBD2,TRBV19,.,TGTGCCAGTAGTATAGCCTTCCCGGGACTAGCGGGGGAGACCCAGTACTTC,CASSIAFPGLAGETQYF
TRBJ1-3,.,TRBV5-6,.,TGTGCCAGCAGCTTGGCGGGGGTATGGGCTGGAAACACCATATATTTT,CASSLAGVWAGNTIYF
TRBJ1-5,TRBD1,TRBV2,.,TGTGCCAGCAGTGGGTCAGGGGGCCATCAGCCCCAGCATTTT,CASSGSGGHQPQHF
TRBJ1-2,TRBD1,TRBV7-2,.,TGTGCCAGCAGCTGGACAGGAGGGGATGGCTACACCTTC,CASSWTGGDGYTF
TRBJ2-7,TRBD1,TRBV28,.,TGTGCCAGCAACCCCACAGGGGGCGGTAGGTACGAGCAGTACTTC,CASNPTGGGRYEQYF
TRBJ1-5,.,TRBV7-2,.,TGTGCCAGCAGCCGCATATTCGGAGGGAATAGCAATCAGCCCCAGCATTTT,CASSRIFGGNSNQPQHF
TRBJ2-7,.,TRBV7-9,few,TGTGCCAGCAGCCCGACAGGCTACGAGCAGTACTTC,CASSPTGYEQYF
TRBJ2-7,TRBD2,TRBV14,.,TGTGCCAGCAGCCAACTGTGGACTAGCGGGGTCTTCTTC,CASSQLWTSGVFF
TRBJ1-4,TRBD1,TRBV27,.,TGTGCCAGCAGTTTATCTCGCAGGGGGCGAGGTGAAAAACTGTTTTTT,CASSLSRRGRGEKLFF
TRBJ2-1,.,TRBV6-5,once,TGTGCCAGCAGTTACTCGAGACAGGATTACAATGAGCAGTTCTTC,CASSYSRQDYNEQFF
TRBJ2-7,TRBD2,TRBV4-1,.,TGCGCCAGCAGCCGGGACCCTACTAGCGGGGGAACCTACGAGCAGTACTTC,CASSRDPTSGGTYEQYF
TRBJ2-7,TRBD2,TRBV4-1,.,TGCGCCAGCAGCCAAGAGTCGGTTGGGGACTACCCCTACGAGCAGTACTTC,CASSQESVGDYPYEQYF
TRBJ2-7,TRBD1,TRBV6-1,once,TGTGCCAGCAGTGAAGGACAGGGCGGAGACGAGCAGTACTTC,CASSEGQGGDEQYF